This T cell receptor beta chain was sequenced during a study of shared clonotypes between healthy human individuals. Original analysis: Owing to the provision of junction-only sequences devoid of quality scores by immunoSEQ, filtering differed. Using immunoSEQ multiplex PCR, the repertoire was profiled, and TCRdb retains in-frame clones only, with some absent. V and J calls and clone size are copied from that table; D and trimming were computed from the DNA. The data show about 1.1 million clones, around 77% seen once. Germline-derived CDR1 and CDR2 are GTSNPN and SVGIG (reference sequence). The CDR3 loop spans 12 amino acids. To note about this clone: Its antigen is undetermined. The junction differs from germline at one of its ends, possibly a read error.

Study-wide findings and caveats: Of the naive CD4 clonotypes, roughly 5% were shared across a handful of donors. Estimated richness values were generally larger in naive subsets than in memory subsets.

The material sequenced was memory CD4+ T cells from PBMCs. Noted subset: CD45RA-negative fraction. J is TRBJ2-7 and V is TRBV30, with D tentatively TRBD1 (7 bases). The TCR comes from a man aged 18-30 years in good health. Some clones in this sample may be carry-over from other donors' samples. The CDR3 bases are TGTGCCTGGGAGGAGGGGGCCAGCCATGAGAACTTC. It codes for CAWEEGASHENF.